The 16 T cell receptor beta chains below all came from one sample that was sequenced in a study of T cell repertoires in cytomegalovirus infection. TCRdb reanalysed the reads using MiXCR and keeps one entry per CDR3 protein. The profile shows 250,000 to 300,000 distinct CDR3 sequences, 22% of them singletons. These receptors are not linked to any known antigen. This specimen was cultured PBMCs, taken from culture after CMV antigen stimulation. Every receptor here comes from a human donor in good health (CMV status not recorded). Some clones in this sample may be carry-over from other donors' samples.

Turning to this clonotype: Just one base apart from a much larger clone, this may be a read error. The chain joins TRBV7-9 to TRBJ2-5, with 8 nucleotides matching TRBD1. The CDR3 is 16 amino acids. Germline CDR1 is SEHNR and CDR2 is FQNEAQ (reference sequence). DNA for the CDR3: TGTGCCAGCAGCACCCCTCCGGGACAGGCCCAAGGGACCCAGTACTTC. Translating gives CASSTPPGQAQGTQYF. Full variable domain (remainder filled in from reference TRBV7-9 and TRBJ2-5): DTGVSQNPRHKITKRGQNVTFRCDPISEHNRLYWYRQTLGQGPEFLTYFQNEAQLEKSRLLSDRFSAERPKGSFSTLEIQRTEQGDSAMYLCASSTPPGQAQGTQYFGPGTRLLVL.

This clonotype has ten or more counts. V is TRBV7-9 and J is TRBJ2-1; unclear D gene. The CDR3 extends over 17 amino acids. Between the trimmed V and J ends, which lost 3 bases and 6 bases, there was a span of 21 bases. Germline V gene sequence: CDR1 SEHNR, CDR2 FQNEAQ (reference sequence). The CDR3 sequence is CASSFTGSYLVGNEQFF. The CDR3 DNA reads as TGTGCCAGCAGCTTCACCGGCTCCTACCTCGTGGGCAATGAGCAGTTCTTC.

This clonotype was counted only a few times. The CDR3 DNA is TGTGCCAGCAGCCGGGGGGGGGCTAGCGGGGCCTACGAGCAGTACGTC. The encoded protein is CASSRGGASGAYEQYV. The chain couples TRBV7-8 to TRBJ2-7; the match to TRBD2 covers 9 bases. V lost 5 bases, J lost 2 bases, and 10 bases stayed unmatched. The CDR3 consists of 16 residues. Per the germline V gene, CDR1 is SGHVS and CDR2 is FQNEAQ.

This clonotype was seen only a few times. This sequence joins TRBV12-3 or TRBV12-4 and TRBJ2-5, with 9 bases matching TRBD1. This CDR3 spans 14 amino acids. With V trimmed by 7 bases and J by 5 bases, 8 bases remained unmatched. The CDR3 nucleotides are TGTGCCAGCAACAACCGGGACAGGGCTGAGACCCAGTACTTC. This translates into CASNNRDRAETQYF.

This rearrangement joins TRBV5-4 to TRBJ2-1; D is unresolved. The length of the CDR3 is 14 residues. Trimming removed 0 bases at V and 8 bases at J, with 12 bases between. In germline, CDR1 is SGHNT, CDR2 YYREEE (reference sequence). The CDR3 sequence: CASSLVLRSDEQFF. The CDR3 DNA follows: TGTGCCAGCAGCTTGGTGCTTCGATCGGATGAGCAGTTCTTC.

The chain's CDR3 is CASSLVVSNEQFF. CDR3 in DNA: TGTGCCAGCAGCTTAGTTGTTTCCAATGAGCAGTTCTTC. This chain links TRBV11-2 with TRBJ2-1; no definite D call. The CDR3 has 13 residues. Trimming stripped 1 base from V and 6 bases from J, with 7 bases between. CDR1 is SGHAT and CDR2 is FQNNGV in the germline V gene.

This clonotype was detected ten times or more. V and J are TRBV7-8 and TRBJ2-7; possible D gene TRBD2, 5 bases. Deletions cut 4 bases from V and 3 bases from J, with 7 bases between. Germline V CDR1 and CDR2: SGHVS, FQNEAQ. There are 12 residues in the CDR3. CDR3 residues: CASSSSGYEQYV. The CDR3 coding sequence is TGTGCCAGCAGCTCGAGCGGCTACGAGCAGTACGTC.

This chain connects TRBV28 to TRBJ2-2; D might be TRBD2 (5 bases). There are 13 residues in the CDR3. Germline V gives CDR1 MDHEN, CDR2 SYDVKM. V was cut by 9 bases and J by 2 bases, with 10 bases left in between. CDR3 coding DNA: TGTGCCAGTGAGGGCCAAAACACCGGGGAGCTGTTTTTT. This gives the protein CASEGQNTGELFF.

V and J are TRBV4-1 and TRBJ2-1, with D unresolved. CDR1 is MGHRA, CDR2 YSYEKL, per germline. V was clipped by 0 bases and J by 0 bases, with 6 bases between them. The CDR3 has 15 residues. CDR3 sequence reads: CASSQERFSYNEQFF. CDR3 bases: TGCGCCAGCAGCCAAGAGCGCTTCTCCTACAATGAGCAGTTCTTC.

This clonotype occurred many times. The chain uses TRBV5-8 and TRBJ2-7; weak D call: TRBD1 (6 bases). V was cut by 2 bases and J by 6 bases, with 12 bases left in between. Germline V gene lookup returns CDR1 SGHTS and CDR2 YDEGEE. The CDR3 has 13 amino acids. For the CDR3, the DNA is TGTGCCAGCAGCTTCCAGGGGCTCGGCGAGCAGTACGTC. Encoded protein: CASSFQGLGEQYV.

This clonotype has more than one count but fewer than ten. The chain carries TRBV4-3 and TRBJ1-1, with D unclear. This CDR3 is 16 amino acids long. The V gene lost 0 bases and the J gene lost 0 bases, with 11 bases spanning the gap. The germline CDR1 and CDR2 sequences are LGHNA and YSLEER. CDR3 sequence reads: CASSQDFPSMNTEAFF. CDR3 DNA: TGCGCCAGCAGCCAAGATTTCCCTTCTATGAACACTGAAGCTTTCTTT.

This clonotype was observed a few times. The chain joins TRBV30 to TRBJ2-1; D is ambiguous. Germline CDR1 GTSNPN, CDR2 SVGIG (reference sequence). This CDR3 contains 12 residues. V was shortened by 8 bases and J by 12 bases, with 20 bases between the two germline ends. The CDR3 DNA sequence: TGTGCCACGGATGGGCTAGATAGGTGGCAGTTCTTC. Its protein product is CATDGLDRWQFF.

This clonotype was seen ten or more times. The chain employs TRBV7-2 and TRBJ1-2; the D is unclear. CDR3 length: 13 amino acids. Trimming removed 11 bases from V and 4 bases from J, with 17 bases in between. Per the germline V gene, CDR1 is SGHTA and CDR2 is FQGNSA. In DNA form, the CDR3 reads TGTGCCGCAACCCCGACGGAACTCTATGGCTACACCTTC. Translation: CAATPTELYGYTF.

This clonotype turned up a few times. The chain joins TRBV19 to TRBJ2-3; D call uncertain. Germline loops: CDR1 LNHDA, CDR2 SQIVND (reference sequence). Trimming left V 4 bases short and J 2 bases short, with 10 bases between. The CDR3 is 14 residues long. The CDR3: CASSKSGSTDTQYF. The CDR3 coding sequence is TGTGCCAGTAGTAAATCCGGCTCCACAGATACGCAGTATTTT.

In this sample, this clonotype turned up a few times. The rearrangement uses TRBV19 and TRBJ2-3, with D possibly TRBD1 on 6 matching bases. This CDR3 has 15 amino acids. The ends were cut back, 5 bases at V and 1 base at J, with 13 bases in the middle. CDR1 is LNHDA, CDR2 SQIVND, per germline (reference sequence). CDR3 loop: CASSEYRARTDTQYF. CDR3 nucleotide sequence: TGTGCCAGTAGTGAGTACAGGGCCCGCACAGATACGCAGTATTTT.

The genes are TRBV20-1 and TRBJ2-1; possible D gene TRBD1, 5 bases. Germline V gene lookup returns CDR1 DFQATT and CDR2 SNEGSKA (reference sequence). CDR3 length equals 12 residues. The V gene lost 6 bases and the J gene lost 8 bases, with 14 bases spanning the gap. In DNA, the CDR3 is TGCAGTGCCAATACAGGATCCGATGAGCAGTTCTTC. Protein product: CSANTGSDEQFF.